This T cell receptor (beta chain) was captured in a study of cytomegalovirus exposure and HLA in healthy donors. Study background: T cells numbering around 180 million yielded 117 million unique TCR beta sequences in an earlier analysis.

Notes on the study in general: Most CMV-associated TCR beta chains were later found to appear HLA-restricted. Further analysis was carried out later, and it showed several of the most significant clusters appearing linked to common viral pathogens.

Primers included in the PCR were 60 Vbeta and 13 Jbeta primers. This table comes from immunoSEQ multiplex PCR, and its TCRdb copy is limited to in-frame clones, with some not included. Its clone listing holds roughly 120,000 clones. Likely unrecorded immune exposures existed in these nominally healthy donors. A remark on this clone: Its antigen is undetermined.

This receptor was identified in a man between 25 and 39 years old in good health and CMV-seronegative. The sequencing sample was made of PBMCs.

The chain's CDR3 is CASSQTGTGGENTEAFF. The CDR3 DNA reads TGTGCCAGCAGCCAGACCGGGACAGGGGGGGAGAACACTGAAGCTTTCTTT. The gene calls are TRBV4-2 and TRBJ1-1, with TRBD1 identical over 11 bases. CDR3 size: 17 residues. J was trimmed by 1 base and V by 3 bases; bases with no gene match: 7. Germline CDR1 and CDR2: LGHNA and YNFKEQ.